The count of the clone carrying this TCR beta chain is one. Trimming removed 6 bases from V and 8 bases from J; junction bases left unmatched: 10. Germline CDR1 and CDR2: SNHLY and FYNNEI. The CDR3 runs 15 residues. The sample comes from a study of blood T cell repertoires in COVID-19. The repertoire was sequenced with immunoSEQ multiplex PCR; TCRdb's copy has only in-frame clones and lacks some. The sample comprises 400,000 to 450,000 clones, 75% to 90% of which are singletons, and 1% to 1.3% rests with the top ten. The TCR comes from a man aged 30-40 years who had recovered from COVID-19. The chain is built from TRBV2 and TRBJ1-4, with 9 bases that match TRBD1. Material for sequencing was PBMCs or T cells enriched from blood (not recorded which). The CDR3 is CASRPPPGQGEKLFF. The CDR3 nucleotides are TGTGCCAGCAGGCCACCCCCAGGACAGGGGGAAAAACTGTTTTTT.